The 25 T cell receptor beta chains given below trace back to one sample, sequenced in a study of blood T cell repertoires in COVID-19. Using immunoSEQ multiplex PCR, the repertoire was profiled, and TCRdb retains in-frame clones only, with some absent. The sample has fewer than 250,000 clones; 81% are singletons. The sequenced material came from PBMCs or T cells enriched from blood (not recorded which). These receptors were obtained from a woman in her forties or fifties with acute COVID-19.

The rearrangement links TRBV15 to TRBJ1-4, with a weak D call TRBD1 (5 bases). Trimming stripped 1 base from V and 8 bases from J, with 8 bases between. The CDR3 totals 13 residues. Germline V lookup: CDR1 LNHNV, CDR2 YYDKDF (reference sequence). The CDR3 region has the DNA TGTGCCACCAGCAGAGGGGGCAGGGAAAAACTGTTTTTT. This codes for CATSRGGREKLFF.

The count of this clone is one. This rearrangement joins TRBV28 to TRBJ2-6; a possible D gene is TRBD1 (5 bases). The germline gives CDR1 MDHEN, CDR2 SYDVKM. The V end was cut by 6 bases, the J end by 2 bases, with 14 bases between. The CDR3 is made up of 16 amino acids. CDR3 residues: CASRLGRGTGANVLTF. The CDR3, as DNA: TGTGCCAGCAGACTTGGTAGGGGCACTGGGGCCAACGTCCTGACTTTC. Together with reference TRBV28 and TRBJ2-6, the CDR3 gives the full variable domain: DVKVTQSSRYLVKRTGEKVFLECVQDMDHENMFWYRQDPGLGLRLIYFSYDVKMKEKGDIPEGYSVSREKKERFSLILESASTNQTSMYLCASRLGRGTGANVLTFGAGSRLTVL.

The chain combines TRBV12-5 with TRBJ1-5; D may be TRBD1 (6 bases). CDR1 is LGHNT, CDR2 FRNRAP, per germline. V was clipped by 6 bases and J by 4 bases, with 19 bases between them. The CDR3 loop spans 16 amino acids. CDR3 coding DNA: TGTGCTAGTGGCCCCCCCCCGGGGGGCTCAAATCAGCCCCAGCATTTT. Amino acid sequence: CASGPPPGGSNQPQHF.

The J gene is TRBJ1-1, the V gene TRBV5-6; D call uncertain. The CDR3 is 13 amino acids. Germline assignment: CDR1 SGHDT and CDR2 YYEEEE. The V gene lost 0 bases and the J gene lost 4 bases, with 7 bases spanning the gap. CDR3: CASSLVLATEAFF. DNA for the CDR3: TGTGCCAGCAGCTTGGTATTAGCCACTGAAGCTTTCTTT.

The chain employs TRBV19 and TRBJ2-2; D uncertain. V was shortened by 5 bases and J by 8 bases, with 9 bases between the two germline ends. This CDR3 contains 12 residues. Germline V CDR1 and CDR2: LNHDA, SQIVND (reference sequence). CDR3 loop: CASSPPPGELFF. The CDR3 DNA reads TGTGCCAGTAGTCCCCCCCCGGGGGAGCTGTTTTTT.

Concerning this clone itself: In this CDR3 the conserved last residue, phenylalanine or tryptophan, is missing, so a read error is likely. It is unclear where the CDR3 begins or ends on the DNA, so no DNA is shown, and the CDR3 is as TCRdb lists it. The chain carries TRBV10-1 and TRBJ2-7; the D call TRBD2 from the table was never checked on the DNA. The CDR3 sequence runs 13 residues, both termini included. The V gene's germline CDR1 is WNHNN and CDR2 SYGVQD (reference sequence). The CDR3: CASPLDILGSLQD.

This chain connects TRBV19 to TRBJ1-5; maybe TRBD1 (5 bases). The V end was cut by 3 bases, the J end by 2 bases, with 11 bases between. The CDR3 extends over 15 amino acids. The germline CDR1 and CDR2 sequences are LNHDA and SQIVND (reference sequence). CDR3 DNA: TGTGCCAGTAGTATGGGCCAGGGCCGCAATCAGCCCCAGCATTTT. Translation: CASSMGQGRNQPQHF.

The rearrangement links TRBV19 to TRBJ1-1; no clear D. The V gene lost 8 bases and the J gene lost 1 base, with 11 bases spanning the gap. Germline V lookup: CDR1 LNHDA, CDR2 SQIVND (reference sequence). The CDR3 has 13 amino acids. In DNA, the CDR3 is TGTGCCAGTCGCCCGAGGCAGAACACTGAAGCTTTCTTT. This translates into CASRPRQNTEAFF. The full variable domain, with the rest looked up from reference TRBV19 and TRBJ1-1, is DGGITQSPKYLFRKEGQNVTLSCEQNLNHDAMYWYRQDPGQGLRLIYYSQIVNDFQKGDIAEGYSVSREKKESFPLTVTSAQKNPTAFYLCASRPRQNTEAFFGQGTRLTVV.

The chain uses TRBV28 and TRBJ2-7, with D perhaps TRBD2 (6 bases). This CDR3 has 17 amino acids. Per germline, CDR1 MDHEN and CDR2 SYDVKM. V dropped 5 bases and J dropped 4 bases, with 24 bases sitting between them. The CDR3 reads CASSGPLAGRTGYEQYF. The CDR3, as DNA: TGTGCCAGCAGTGGGCCACTCGCGGGGAGAACGGGATACGAGCAGTACTTC.

CDR3 in amino acids: CASSRQGLYEQYF. DNA for the CDR3: TGTGCCAGCAGTAGACAGGGTCTTTACGAGCAGTACTTC. This chain links TRBV28 with TRBJ2-7, with 7 bases identical to TRBD1. Germline trimming cut 5 bases from V and 4 bases from J; bases unmatched to any gene: 5. Germline lookup yields CDR1 MDHEN and CDR2 SYDVKM. The CDR3 sequence is 13 residues long.

This rearrangement joins TRBV19 to TRBJ2-3, with TRBD2 identical over 8 bases. Per germline, CDR1 LNHDA and CDR2 SQIVND (reference sequence). The CDR3 sequence is 15 residues long. V shed 7 bases and J 3 bases; nucleotides not matched to a gene: 9. In DNA form, the CDR3 reads TGTGCCAGTAAAACGGGAGGGCCTGGGACAGATACGCAGTATTTT. This gives the protein CASKTGGPGTDTQYF.

The V gene is TRBV5-4, the J gene TRBJ1-1, with a possible D match to TRBD1 (6 bases). V was trimmed by 2 bases and J by 0 bases, leaving 11 bases between them. The germline V gene has CDR1 SGHNT and CDR2 YYREEE (reference sequence). This CDR3 contains 15 residues. The CDR3 sequence is CASSLSDRLNTEAFF. For the CDR3, the DNA is TGTGCCAGCAGCTTATCGGACAGACTGAACACTGAAGCTTTCTTT.

This rearrangement joins TRBV7-7 to TRBJ2-1, with D perhaps TRBD2 (6 bases). Germline V gene lookup returns CDR1 SSHAT and CDR2 FNYEAQ (reference sequence). The CDR3 is 13 amino acids. The V end was cut by 5 bases, the J end by 5 bases, with 10 bases between. CDR3 amino acids: CASSTTRNNEQFF. The CDR3 nucleotides read TGTGCCAGCAGCACGACTAGAAACAATGAGCAGTTCTTC. Together with reference TRBV7-7 and TRBJ2-1, the CDR3 gives the full variable domain: GAGVSQSPRYKVTKRGQDVTLRCDPISSHATLYWYQQALGQGPEFLTYFNYEAQPDKSGLPSDRFSAERPEGSISTLTIQRTEQRDSAMYRCASSTTRNNEQFFGPGTRLTVL.

Remarks on this clone: A read error is possible here, since a much larger clone lies one base away. V usage is TRBV19 and J usage is TRBJ1-5, with 11 bases fitting TRBD1. Germline assignment: CDR1 LNHDA and CDR2 SQIVND (reference sequence). This CDR3 has 16 residues. CDR3 bases: TGTACCAGCCGGACAGGGGGCGCTTCAAATGATCAGCCCCAGCATTTT. This gives the protein CTSRTGGASNDQPQHF.

The gene calls are TRBV19 and TRBJ1-2; tentative D call: TRBD1 (6 bases). The CDR3 is made up of 12 amino acids. V lost 6 bases, J lost 4 bases, and 9 bases lay in between. Germline values: CDR1 LNHDA, CDR2 SQIVND (reference sequence). CDR3 sequence reads: CASSAGVYGYTF. The CDR3, as DNA: TGTGCCAGTAGCGCAGGGGTCTATGGCTACACCTTC.

This chain links TRBV3-1 (or the pseudogene TRBV3-2) with TRBJ1-6, with no clear D. The CDR3 is 14 residues long. Germline V gene sequence: CDR1 LGHDT, CDR2 YNNKEL (reference sequence). V gave up 0 bases and J gave up 10 bases, with 10 bases separating them. In nucleotides, the CDR3 is TGTGCCAGCAGCCAAGAGACTGGAAACTCACCCCTCCACTTT. This codes for CASSQETGNSPLHF.

The rearrangement joins TRBV5-6 to TRBJ1-1; D call uncertain. CDR1 and CDR2 (germline): SGHDT, YYEEEE. The CDR3 length is 14 residues. Trimming took off 2 bases at V and 0 bases at J, with 8 bases between the two ends. DNA of the CDR3: TGTGCCAGCAGCTTTGAGGCACTGAACACTGAAGCTTTCTTT. This codes for CASSFEALNTEAFF.

The genes are TRBV19 and TRBJ1-5; 7 positions agree with TRBD1. Germline V gene lookup returns CDR1 LNHDA and CDR2 SQIVND (reference sequence). V dropped 7 bases and J dropped 6; count of bases not matched to a gene: 15. This CDR3 is 16 amino acids long. The CDR3 DNA follows: TGTGCCAGTACCCTTCATAGACAGGGAGTCTTTCAGCCCCAGCATTTT. Translation: CASTLHRQGVFQPQHF.

V and J are TRBV30 and TRBJ1-1; 9 nucleotides align to TRBD1. The CDR3 covers 13 residues. Germline loops: CDR1 GTSNPN, CDR2 SVGIG (reference sequence). Losses at the gene ends were 3 bases for V and 1 base for J; bases not matched to a gene: 0. As DNA, the CDR3 is TGTGCCTGGAGGGGACAGGGGAACACTGAAGCTTTCTTT. Translated, it gives CAWRGQGNTEAFF.

This clone has just a few counts. As DNA, the CDR3 is TGTGCCAAAGGGGGTTACCGGTCGGACAATGAGCAGTTCTTC. It encodes CAKGGYRSDNEQFF. V and J are TRBV2 and TRBJ2-1, with a weak D call TRBD1 (6 bases). The V end lost 10 bases, the J end lost 5 bases, and 18 bases lay between the germline ends. The CDR3 runs 14 residues. Germline V gene data show CDR1 as SNHLY and CDR2 as FYNNEI.

This clone has more than one count but fewer than ten. The chain joins TRBV7-9 to TRBJ2-1; 8 bases are shared with TRBD2. Germline V gene lookup returns CDR1 SEHNR and CDR2 FQNEAQ (reference sequence). With 3 bases clipped from V and 0 bases from J, the junction kept 10 bases outside the gene matches. The CDR3 is 18 amino acids. CDR3 bases: TGTGCCAGCAGCTTGGGGCTAGCGGGTAGGAGCTCCTACAATGAGCAGTTCTTC. Protein: CASSLGLAGRSSYNEQFF.

CDR3: CAVRGSGAGGYTF. CDR3 in DNA: TGTGCCGTGAGGGGTAGCGGCGCGGGTGGCTACACCTTC. The rearrangement links TRBV19 to TRBJ1-2; TRBD1 is a possible D gene (5 bases). The CDR3 totals 13 residues. Per germline, CDR1 LNHDA and CDR2 SQIVND (reference sequence). Trimming removed 11 bases from V and 7 bases from J, with 20 bases in between.

This clone came up a few times. The chain is built from TRBV19 and TRBJ1-5, with a tentative D call TRBD1 (5 bases). V lost 5 bases, J lost 7 bases, and 15 bases lay in between. The CDR3 extends over 14 amino acids. The germline V gene has CDR1 LNHDA and CDR2 SQIVND (reference sequence). The DNA of the CDR3 is TGTGCCAGTAGTTCCCGCGGGGGGAAGCAGCCCCAGCATTTT. Its protein is CASSSRGGKQPQHF.

This chain links TRBV7-6 with TRBJ2-5; 10 nucleotides line up with TRBD2. The CDR3 spans 18 residues. Germline assignment: CDR1 SGHVS and CDR2 FNYEAQ. V trimming: 1 base; J trimming: 2 bases; junction bases outside the gene matches: 10. CDR3 residues: CASSLEANLAGAQETQYF. For the CDR3, the DNA is TGTGCCAGCAGCTTAGAAGCGAATCTAGCGGGGGCACAAGAGACCCAGTACTTC. Complete variable domain (other parts from reference TRBV7-6 and TRBJ2-5): GAGVSQSPRYKVTKRGQDVALRCDPISGHVSLYWYRQALGQGPEFLTYFNYEAQQDKSGLPNDRFSAERPEGSISTLTIQRTEQRDSAMYRCASSLEANLAGAQETQYFGPGTRLLVL.

The chain carries TRBV6-2 or TRBV6-3 and TRBJ1-6, with D possibly TRBD1 on 6 matching bases. Trimming stripped 6 bases from V and 0 bases from J, with 15 bases between. CDR1 is MNHEY and CDR2 is SVGEGT in the germline V gene. This CDR3 comprises 17 residues. The CDR3: CASSLTGSFSYNSPLHF. As DNA, the CDR3 is TGTGCCAGCAGCTTGACAGGCAGCTTCTCCTATAATTCACCCCTCCACTTT.